The 22 T cell receptor beta chains below all came from one sample that was sequenced in a study of OX40 agonist ivuxolimab in advanced cancers. The protocol was immunoSEQ multiplex PCR, while the TCRdb copy is restricted to in-frame clones and leaves out a portion. The table shows tens of thousands of clones, with around 90% occurring only once. Sequenced here: CD4+ or CD8+ T cells sorted from blood, sampled in a trial of the OX40 agonist ivuxolimab. The receptors shown here come from an adult with an advanced solid tumor such as melanoma, head and neck, liver or kidney cancer.

V and J are TRBV6-5 and TRBJ2-3; the D gene is possibly TRBD1 (7 bases). The CDR3 runs to 15 residues. The germline gives CDR1 MNHEY, CDR2 SVGAGI. V shed 5 bases and J shed 1 base, with 13 bases lying between them. CDR3 sequence (DNA): TGTGCCAGCAGTACCCCCAGGGGGGGCACAGATACGCAGTATTTT. Protein sequence: CASSTPRGGTDTQYF.

Only one count was recorded for this clone. The chain uses TRBV11-2 and TRBJ2-1; D unclear. This CDR3 spans 15 amino acids. The V gene lost 1 base and the J gene lost 5 bases, with 12 bases spanning the gap. CDR1 SGHAT and CDR2 FQNNGV come from the germline V gene. In nucleotides, the CDR3 is TGTGCCAGCAGCTTAGTAGGTAGTTACCACAATGAGCAGTTCTTC. Translation gives CASSLVGSYHNEQFF.

The chain links TRBV15 to TRBJ1-2, with D unclear. CDR3 length: 16 amino acids. The germline V and J ends were trimmed by 0 bases and 2 bases, with 13 bases remaining between them. In germline, CDR1 is LNHNV, CDR2 YYDKDF (reference sequence). The CDR3 loop is CATSRDLQLTNYGYTF. In DNA, the CDR3 is TGTGCCACCAGCAGAGATCTCCAGCTAACAAACTATGGCTACACCTTC.

The rearrangement links TRBV11-2 to TRBJ1-3, with D maybe TRBD1 (6 bases). The CDR3 runs to 14 residues. Trimming took off 4 bases at V and 1 base at J, with 8 bases between the two ends. Germline V gene data show CDR1 as SGHAT and CDR2 as FQNNGV. CDR3 sequence: CASSWTDSGNTIYF. The CDR3 DNA sequence: TGTGCCAGCAGCTGGACAGATTCTGGAAACACCATATATTTT.

This chain's CDR3 is CASSQSFGSLLDEQFF. For the CDR3, the DNA is TGTGCCAGCAGCCAATCATTTGGGTCTCTCCTCGATGAGCAGTTCTTC. The chain links TRBV14 to TRBJ2-1; D uncertain. CDR1 is SGHDN, CDR2 FVKESK, per germline. The CDR3 is made up of 16 amino acids. V lost 2 bases to trimming and J lost 8 bases, with 19 bases between them.

J is TRBJ2-5 and V is TRBV9; TRBD2 aligns across 10 bases. With 4 bases clipped from V and 5 bases from J, the junction kept 5 bases outside the gene matches. CDR3 length: 14 amino acids. Per the germline V gene, CDR1 is SGDLS and CDR2 is YYNGEE. This CDR3 is CASSPSGGAETQYF. Written as DNA, the CDR3 is TGTGCCAGCAGCCCGAGCGGGGGGGCCGAGACCCAGTACTTC.

The sample holds a few counts of this clone. CDR3 in amino acids: CASSTRTGFNTEAFF. CDR3 in DNA: TGTGCCAGCAGTACTAGGACAGGTTTTAACACTGAAGCTTTCTTT. The gene calls are TRBV2 and TRBJ1-1; 7 bases match TRBD1. Germline values: CDR1 SNHLY, CDR2 FYNNEI. The CDR3 loop spans 15 amino acids. The ends lost 5 bases at V and 2 bases at J; junction bases unmatched: 8.

The chain couples TRBV19 to TRBJ2-5; D is possibly TRBD1 or TRBD2 (5 bases each). The J call is doubtful: the DNA matches TRBJ2-7 better. CDR1 is LNHDA and CDR2 is SQIVND in the germline V gene (reference sequence). This CDR3 is 16 amino acids long. The CDR3: CASSTTVRDGSYEQYF. The CDR3 DNA follows: TGTGCCAGTAGTACTACCGTCCGGGACGGATCCTACGAGCAGTACTTC.

V gene TRBV29-1 combines with J gene TRBJ2-3; D not resolved. The CDR3 covers 13 residues. Germline CDR1 SQVTM, CDR2 ANQGSEA. The germline V and J ends were trimmed by 1 base and 5 bases, with 10 bases remaining between them. The CDR3 protein is CSVEVNHQDTQYF. The DNA for the CDR3 is TGCAGCGTTGAAGTGAACCATCAAGATACGCAGTATTTT.

The chain has TRBV19 and TRBJ1-4; TRBD1 might be the D (6 bases). CDR3 length equals 15 residues. V was pared by 5 bases and J by 6 bases, with 16 bases between. Looked up from germline, CDR1 is LNHDA and CDR2 is SQIVND (reference sequence). CDR3 region: CASSLGQAGDEKLFF. Here the CDR3 DNA reads TGTGCCAGTAGTTTGGGCCAGGCAGGGGATGAAAAACTGTTTTTT. Together with reference TRBV19 and TRBJ1-4, the CDR3 gives the full variable domain: DGGITQSPKYLFRKEGQNVTLSCEQNLNHDAMYWYRQDPGQGLRLIYYSQIVNDFQKGDIAEGYSVSREKKESFPLTVTSAQKNPTAFYLCASSLGQAGDEKLFFGSGTQLSVL.

This clone was found a few times. V gene TRBV6-5 combines with J gene TRBJ1-1; D is ambiguous. Germline values: CDR1 MNHEY, CDR2 SVGAGI. The V end lost 2 bases, the J end lost 11 bases, and 9 bases lay between the germline ends. The CDR3 spans 11 residues. This CDR3 reads CASSYGQRAFF. The CDR3 DNA reads TGTGCCAGCAGTTACGGCCAGCGGGCTTTCTTT.

This rearrangement joins TRBV10-3 to TRBJ1-5; D is perhaps TRBD1 (6 bases). Deletions cut 5 bases from V and 5 bases from J, with 16 bases between. Germline assignment: CDR1 ENHRY and CDR2 SYGVKD. The CDR3 is made up of 15 amino acids. CDR3 sequence reads: CAISTGLGGDQPQHF. In nucleotides, the CDR3 is TGTGCCATCAGTACAGGGTTGGGTGGAGATCAGCCCCAGCATTTT.

The genes are TRBV19 and TRBJ2-1; TRBD2 is a possible D gene (7 bases). The CDR3 is 15 residues long. V lost 7 bases to trimming and J lost 3 bases, with 16 bases between them. Per germline, CDR1 LNHDA and CDR2 SQIVND (reference sequence). The CDR3 coding sequence is TGTGCCAGTACCCAGAGGGGGGGACTCTACAATGAGCAGTTCTTC. Its protein is CASTQRGGLYNEQFF.

V usage is TRBV7-2 and J usage is TRBJ2-5, with TRBD1 matching over 8 bases. With 3 bases clipped from V and 1 base from J, the junction kept 4 bases outside the gene matches. The germline V gene encodes CDR1 SGHTA and CDR2 FQGNSA. There are 15 residues in the CDR3. As DNA, the CDR3 is TGTGCCAGCAGCTTGGTGGACAGGGCCCAAGAGACCCAGTACTTC. Protein product: CASSLVDRAQETQYF.

V usage is TRBV5-4 and J usage is TRBJ1-5; TRBD1 aligns across 7 bases. Germline CDR1 and CDR2: SGHNT and YYREEE (reference sequence). CDR3 length equals 16 residues. The V gene end was trimmed by 4 bases and the J gene end by 2 bases; junction bases not matched to a gene: 9. The CDR3 protein is CASSQGGALGNQPQHF. The CDR3 coding sequence is TGTGCCAGCAGCCAGGGGGGAGCGCTGGGCAATCAGCCCCAGCATTTT.

V and J are TRBV29-1 and TRBJ2-5; D gene uncertain. V gave up 5 bases and J gave up 4 bases, with 8 bases separating them. Germline loops: CDR1 SQVTM, CDR2 ANQGSEA. The CDR3 spans 11 residues. For the CDR3, the DNA is TGCAGCGTTAGTTGGTCAGAGACCCAGTACTTC. It translates to CSVSWSETQYF. The variable domain in full, completed from reference TRBV29-1 and TRBJ2-5, reads SAVISQKPSRDICQRGTSLTIQCQVDSQVTMMFWYRQQPGQSLTLIATANQGSEATYESGFVIDKFPISRPNLTFSTLTVSNMSPEDSSIYLCSVSWSETQYFGPGTRLLVL.

The chain joins TRBV6-6 to TRBJ1-5, with a possible D match to TRBD1 (5 bases). This CDR3 contains 13 residues. Germline CDR1 MNHNY, CDR2 SVGAGI (reference sequence). Trimming took off 5 bases at V and 6 bases at J, with 11 bases between the two ends. The chain's CDR3 is CASSPGGSQPQHF. For the CDR3, the DNA is TGTGCCAGCAGTCCCGGGGGGTCTCAGCCCCAGCATTTT.

This chain connects TRBV14 to TRBJ2-2; D ambiguous. From germline, CDR1 is SGHDN and CDR2 FVKESK. The CDR3 contains 12 residues. V was clipped by 10 bases and J by 6 bases, with 12 bases between them. CDR3 DNA sequence: TGTGCCACCTCAGTTTTTTCCGGGGAGCTGTTTTTT. Translated: CATSVFSGELFF. The full variable domain, with the rest looked up from reference TRBV14 and TRBJ2-2, is EAGVTQFPSHSVIEKGQTVTLRCDPISGHDNLYWYRRVMGKEIKFLLHFVKESKQDESGMPNNRFLAERTGGTYSTLKVQPAELEDSGVYFCATSVFSGELFFGEGSRLTVL.

The chain carries TRBV6-6 and TRBJ1-2, with 9 nucleotides matching TRBD1. V lost 7 bases to trimming and J lost 4 bases; unmatched junction nucleotides: 1. Germline V gives CDR1 MNHNY, CDR2 SVGAGI (reference sequence). CDR3 length: 12 residues. CDR3 sequence: CASKDRGYGYTF. DNA for the CDR3: TGTGCCAGCAAGGACAGGGGCTATGGCTACACCTTC.

This clone has just one count. The rearrangement links TRBV18 to TRBJ2-2; 10 bases match TRBD1. J gave up 4 bases and V 3 bases, and 5 bases lay outside the gene matches. This CDR3 is built from 16 residues. Germline CDR1 KGHSH, CDR2 LQKENI. CDR3 coding DNA: TGTGCCAGCTCACCTAGACAGGGGGCGTTCACCGGGGAGCTGTTTTTT. Protein product: CASSPRQGAFTGELFF.

The chain couples TRBV11-1 to TRBJ2-3, with D possibly being TRBD1 or TRBD2 (5 bases each). The V and J ends lost 3 bases and 14 bases respectively, with 12 bases between them. From germline, CDR1 is SGHAT and CDR2 FQDESV (reference sequence). The CDR3 runs 11 residues. DNA of the CDR3: TGTGCCAGCAGCTTTGGGGGTTCGGCGTATTTT. Translating it yields CASSFGGSAYF.

This clone was observed once. CDR3 sequence reads: CASSWGLTGVANEKLFF. As DNA, the CDR3 is TGTGCCAGCAGCTGGGGATTAACAGGGGTGGCTAATGAAAAACTGTTTTTT. V is TRBV5-6 and J is TRBJ1-4; 7 positions match TRBD1. The CDR3 covers 17 residues. Germline-derived CDR1 and CDR2 are SGHDT and YYEEEE. J gave up 3 bases and V 3 bases, and 11 bases lay outside the gene matches.